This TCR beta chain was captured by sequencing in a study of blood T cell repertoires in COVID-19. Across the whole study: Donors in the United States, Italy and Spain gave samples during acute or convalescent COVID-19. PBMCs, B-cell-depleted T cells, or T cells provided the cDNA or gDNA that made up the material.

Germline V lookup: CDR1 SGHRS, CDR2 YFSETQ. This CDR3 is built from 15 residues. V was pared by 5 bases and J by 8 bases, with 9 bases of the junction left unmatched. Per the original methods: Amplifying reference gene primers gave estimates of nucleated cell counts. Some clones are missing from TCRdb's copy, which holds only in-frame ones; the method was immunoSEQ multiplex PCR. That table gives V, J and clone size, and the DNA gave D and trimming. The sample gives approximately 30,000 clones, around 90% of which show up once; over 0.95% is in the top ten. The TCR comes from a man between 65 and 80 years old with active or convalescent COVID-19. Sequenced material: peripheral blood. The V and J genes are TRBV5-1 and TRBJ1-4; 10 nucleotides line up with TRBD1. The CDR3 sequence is CASSSGWTGGEKLFF. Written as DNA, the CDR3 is TGCGCCAGCAGTTCTGGGTGGACAGGGGGGGAAAAACTGTTTTTT.